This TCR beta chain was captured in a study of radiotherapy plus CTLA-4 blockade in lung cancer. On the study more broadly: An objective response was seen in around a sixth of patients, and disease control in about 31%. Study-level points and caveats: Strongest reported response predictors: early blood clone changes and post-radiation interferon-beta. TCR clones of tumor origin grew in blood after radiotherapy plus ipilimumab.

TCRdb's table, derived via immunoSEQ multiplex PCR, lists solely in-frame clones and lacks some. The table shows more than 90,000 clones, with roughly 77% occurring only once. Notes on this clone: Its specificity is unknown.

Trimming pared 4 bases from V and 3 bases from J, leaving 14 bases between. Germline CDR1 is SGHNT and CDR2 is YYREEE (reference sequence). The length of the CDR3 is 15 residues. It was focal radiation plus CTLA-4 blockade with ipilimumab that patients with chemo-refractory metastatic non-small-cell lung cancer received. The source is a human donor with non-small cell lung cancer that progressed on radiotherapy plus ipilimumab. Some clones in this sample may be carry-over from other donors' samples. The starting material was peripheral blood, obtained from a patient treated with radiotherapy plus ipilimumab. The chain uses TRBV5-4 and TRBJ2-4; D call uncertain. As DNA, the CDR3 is TGTGCCAGCAGCGTTGGCTCAGGAGACAAAAACATTCAGTACTTC. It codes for CASSVGSGDKNIQYF.